Each of the 20 T cell receptor beta chains below was sequenced from the same sample in a study of PD-1 blockade in classical Hodgkin lymphoma. Sequenced by immunoSEQ multiplex PCR; TCRdb stores in-frame clones only, minus some. The data hold about 46,000 clones, with around 80% observed a single time. Every patient relapsed after autologous stem cell transplantation, and brentuximab vedotin exposure varied. Source: peripheral blood mononuclear cells (PBMCs), taken before the second cycle of nivolumab. The receptors stem from a human donor with classical Hodgkin lymphoma.

This chain uses TRBV5-6 with TRBJ1-2; D perhaps matches TRBD1 (6 bases). The CDR3 covers 14 residues. The germline V gene encodes CDR1 SGHDT and CDR2 YYEEEE. Trimming took 3 bases from V and 4 from J, leaving 13 bases between them. The CDR3 region has the DNA TGTGCCAGCAGCTATTGGGAGGGGGTCTATGGCTACACCTTC. Its protein product is CASSYWEGVYGYTF. Variable domain in full (rest from reference TRBV5-6 and TRBJ1-2): DAGVTQSPTHLIKTRGQQVTLRCSPKSGHDTVSWYQQALGQGPQFIFQYYEEEERQRGNFPDRFSGHQFPNYSSELNVNALLLGDSALYLCASSYWEGVYGYTFGSGTRLTVV.

The rearrangement uses TRBV5-4 and TRBJ2-3; D could derive from TRBD1 or TRBD2 (6 bases each). The V and J ends lost 4 bases and 9 bases respectively, with 21 bases between them. The CDR3 extends over 15 amino acids. The germline CDR1 and CDR2 sequences are SGHNT and YYREEE (reference sequence). In nucleotides, the CDR3 is TGTGCCAGCAGCCTTGGGGCTACGTCCGGGGGCACGCAGTATTTT. Its protein product is CASSLGATSGGTQYF.

The rearrangement uses TRBV4-1 and TRBJ1-2, with 7 nucleotides matching TRBD1. V shed 0 bases, J shed 7 bases, and the junction held 5 bases outside the gene matches. Looked up from germline, CDR1 is MGHRA and CDR2 is YSYEKL. There are 14 residues in the CDR3. CDR3 in amino acids: CASSQDPHRGGYTF. DNA for the CDR3: TGCGCCAGCAGCCAAGATCCCCACAGGGGTGGCTACACCTTC.

The gene calls are TRBV4-1 and TRBJ1-2; tentatively, D is TRBD1 (5 bases). This CDR3 is built from 18 residues. V was cut by 0 bases and J by 4 bases, with 21 bases left in between. Germline V gives CDR1 MGHRA, CDR2 YSYEKL. The CDR3 nucleotides read TGCGCCAGCAGCCAAGATTCCCCCGCAGGGAGCCCTCTCTATGGCTACACCTTC. This gives the protein CASSQDSPAGSPLYGYTF.

The rearrangement links TRBV6-1 to TRBJ1-5; no clear D. V lost 8 bases, J lost 6 bases, and 11 bases lay in between. From germline, CDR1 is MNHNS and CDR2 SASEGT. CDR3 size: 12 residues. CDR3 DNA sequence: TGTGCCAGCCCGAGCGTTTGTCAGCCCCAGCATTTT. It codes for CASPSVCQPQHF.

The chain employs TRBV7-8 and TRBJ1-1; the match to TRBD1 covers 8 bases. The CDR3 has 17 residues. Trimming at V came to 6 bases and at J to 0 bases, leaving 12 bases not matched to a gene. Germline CDR1 and CDR2: SGHVS and FQNEAQ. The chain's CDR3 is CASRIDRGRSLNTEAFF. The CDR3 nucleotides are TGTGCCAGCAGAATTGACAGGGGACGAAGCTTGAACACTGAAGCTTTCTTT.

This clone was seen more than once but under ten times. This chain connects TRBV9 to TRBJ2-3; 9 nucleotides line up with TRBD2. V was pared by 0 bases and J by 3 bases, with 11 bases of the junction left unmatched. This CDR3 contains 18 residues. Looked up from germline, CDR1 is SGDLS and CDR2 is YYNGEE. In DNA form, the CDR3 reads TGTGCCAGCAGCGTAGGCCCCTCGGGGGCGGGAGGGACAGATACGCAGTATTTT. Translation gives CASSVGPSGAGGTDTQYF.

The gene calls are TRBV30 and TRBJ2-1; tentative D call: TRBD2 (5 bases). This CDR3 has 12 residues. V was pared by 0 bases and J by 9 bases, with 9 bases between. Per germline, CDR1 GTSNPN and CDR2 SVGIG (reference sequence). CDR3 nucleotide sequence: TGTGCCTGGAGTGTACGACGGGGTGAGCAGTTCTTC. Protein sequence: CAWSVRRGEQFF.

The chain joins TRBV19 to TRBJ2-3; no definite D call. V was cut by 3 bases and J by 0 bases, with 10 bases left in between. CDR3 length: 15 amino acids. Germline V gene lookup returns CDR1 LNHDA and CDR2 SQIVND (reference sequence). CDR3 residues: CASSIFGISTDTQYF. DNA of the CDR3: TGTGCCAGTAGTATCTTCGGTATAAGCACAGATACGCAGTATTTT.

This chain connects TRBV5-1 to TRBJ1-1, with 8 positions matching TRBD1. Germline CDR1 is SGHRS and CDR2 is YFSETQ. V gave up 4 bases and J gave up 3 bases; unmatched junction bases: 8. The length of the CDR3 is 15 residues. The CDR3 DNA reads as TGCGCCAGCAGCCCCCGGACAGGGTTGGACACTGAAGCTTTCTTT. Translation gives CASSPRTGLDTEAFF. The full variable domain, completed using reference TRBV5-1 and TRBJ1-1, is KAGVTQTPRYLIKTRGQQVTLSCSPISGHRSVSWYQQTPGQGLQFLFEYFSETQRNKGNFPGRFSGRQFSNSRSEMNVSTLELGDSALYLCASSPRTGLDTEAFFGQGTRLTVV.

CDR3 residues: CASSPRGIYEQYF. The CDR3 DNA reads TGTGCCAGCAGCCCCAGGGGAATCTACGAGCAGTACTTC. This rearrangement joins TRBV14 to TRBJ2-7, with D possibly TRBD1 on 6 matching bases. CDR3 length: 13 amino acids. The ends were cut back, 4 bases at V and 3 bases at J, with 10 bases in the middle. Germline V lookup: CDR1 SGHDN, CDR2 FVKESK.

V is TRBV6-5 and J is TRBJ1-1; 9 bases are shared with TRBD1. The length of the CDR3 is 15 residues. Per the germline V gene, CDR1 is MNHEY and CDR2 is SVGAGI. The junction had 7 bases not matched to a gene; V was cut back by 5 bases and J by 3 bases. The DNA of the CDR3 is TGTGCCAGCAGTCCAGACAGGGGGAGGGACACTGAAGCTTTCTTT. The encoded protein is CASSPDRGRDTEAFF.

In this sample, this clone turned up a few times. The chain has TRBV14 and TRBJ1-1; D gene unclear. The germline V gene encodes CDR1 SGHDN and CDR2 FVKESK. V lost 1 base and J lost 0, with 9 bases in between. CDR3 length equals 15 residues. The CDR3, as DNA: TGTGCCAGCAGCCAAGTGAGGGTGATGAACACTGAAGCTTTCTTT. As protein: CASSQVRVMNTEAFF. The full variable domain, in which reference TRBV14 and TRBJ1-1 provide the parts outside the CDR3, is EAGVTQFPSHSVIEKGQTVTLRCDPISGHDNLYWYRRVMGKEIKFLLHFVKESKQDESGMPNNRFLAERTGGTYSTLKVQPAELEDSGVYFCASSQVRVMNTEAFFGQGTRLTVV.

The chain joins TRBV19 to TRBJ1-1; tentative D call: TRBD1 (6 bases). The CDR3 is 14 amino acids. Germline assignment: CDR1 LNHDA and CDR2 SQIVND (reference sequence). V was pared by 5 bases and J by 1 base, with 11 bases between. CDR3 amino acids: CASSAGQWNTEAFF. For the CDR3, the DNA is TGTGCCAGTAGTGCTGGACAGTGGAACACTGAAGCTTTCTTT.

V usage is TRBV6-1 and J usage is TRBJ1-2; no clear D gene. V was cut by 6 bases and J by 3 bases, with 14 bases left in between. This CDR3 region has 14 residues. In germline, CDR1 is MNHNS, CDR2 SASEGT. The CDR3, as DNA: TGTGCCAGCAGACCGTTGGACCCTTACTATGGCTACACCTTC. Its translation: CASRPLDPYYGYTF.

A single count supports this clone. The chain joins TRBV30 to TRBJ1-3; D is uncertain. The germline V gene encodes CDR1 GTSNPN and CDR2 SVGIG (reference sequence). The ends were cut back, 3 bases at V and 7 bases at J, with 10 bases in the middle. This CDR3 comprises 12 residues. CDR3 amino acids: CAWRGGFNTIYF. CDR3 nucleotide sequence: TGTGCCTGGAGGGGCGGGTTCAACACCATATATTTT. Filled out from reference TRBV30 and TRBJ1-3, the complete variable domain reads SQTIHQWPATLVQPVGSPLSLECTVEGTSNPNLYWYRQAAGRGLQLLFYSVGIGQISSEVPQNLSASRPQDRQFILSSKKLLLSDSGFYLCAWRGGFNTIYFGEGSWLTVV.

V is TRBV9 and J is TRBJ2-1; D might be TRBD2 (6 bases). The germline gives CDR1 SGDLS, CDR2 YYNGEE. The CDR3 runs to 14 residues. The V and J ends lost 3 bases and 10 bases respectively, with 17 bases between them. The CDR3 bases are TGTGCCAGCAGCGGCCAGGGACTGCAAGGGGAGCAGTTCTTC. Encoded protein: CASSGQGLQGEQFF.

The J gene is TRBJ2-6, the V gene TRBV2; TRBD1 aligns across 7 bases. V was clipped by 5 bases and J by 4 bases; unmatched bases: 5. CDR1 and CDR2 (germline): SNHLY, FYNNEI. CDR3 length: 15 residues. The DNA for the CDR3 is TGTGCCAGCAGTAATGCAGGGGGAGGGGCCAACGTCCTGACTTTC. It yields the protein CASSNAGGGANVLTF.

This clone was detected once. V is TRBV19 and J is TRBJ1-2; D gene unclear. Looked up from germline, CDR1 is LNHDA and CDR2 is SQIVND (reference sequence). The CDR3 runs to 13 residues. V lost 3 bases to trimming and J lost 5 bases, with 10 bases between them. CDR3 residues: CASSIIAYYGYTF. In DNA, the CDR3 is TGTGCCAGTAGTATCATTGCGTATTATGGCTACACCTTC. Full variable domain (outside the CDR3, taken from reference TRBV19 and TRBJ1-2): DGGITQSPKYLFRKEGQNVTLSCEQNLNHDAMYWYRQDPGQGLRLIYYSQIVNDFQKGDIAEGYSVSREKKESFPLTVTSAQKNPTAFYLCASSIIAYYGYTFGSGTRLTVV.

The chain employs TRBV19 and TRBJ2-2; 11 bases agree with TRBD2. The CDR3 covers 19 residues. The ends lost 6 bases at V and 0 bases at J; junction bases unmatched: 12. The V gene's germline CDR1 is LNHDA and CDR2 SQIVND (reference sequence). The CDR3: CASRLPGLAAQANTGELFF. CDR3 nucleotides: TGTGCCAGTAGATTACCGGGACTAGCGGCCCAGGCGAACACCGGGGAGCTGTTTTTT.